The 5 T cell receptor beta chains below all came from one sample that was sequenced in a study of regulatory T cells in long-lasting Graves disease. Time point indicated: newly diagnosed GD, antithyroid drugs for less than 3 months. From RNA extracted from PBMCs, the TCR library was made. Arm-PCR of CDR3 regions with iRepertoire HTBI primers generated TCR beta libraries. MiXCR, run by TCRdb on the multiplex PCR reads, gives a single entry per CDR3 protein. The table includes 350,000 to 500,000 distinct CDR3 sequences, 14% detected once. These records were also assigned to another study, of T cells in Graves' hyperthyroidism and ophthalmopathy.

This material consisted of peripheral blood mononuclear cells (PBMCs), taken at new diagnosis, from a patient treated with antithyroid drugs. The receptors stem from a woman aged 45-60 years with Graves disease.

This clonotype was observed a handful of times. This chain connects TRBV5-1 to TRBJ2-5, with 8 bases lining up with TRBD2. Germline CDR1 reads SGHRS; CDR2 reads YFSETQ. There are 14 residues in the CDR3. V lost 5 bases and J lost 5; bases outside the gene matches: 8. The CDR3 spells CASSGSGGPETQYF. In DNA, the CDR3 is TGCGCCAGCAGTGGGTCGGGAGGGCCGGAGACCCAGTACTTC.

The sample holds many counts of this clonotype. The V gene is TRBV12-3 or TRBV12-4, the J gene TRBJ2-7; a possible D gene is TRBD2 (6 bases). V gave up 6 bases and J gave up 4 bases, with 10 bases separating them. The CDR3 contains 12 residues. CDR3 in DNA: TGTGCCAGCAGCCACGGGGGATACGAGCAGTACTTC. This sequence encodes CASSHGGYEQYF.

This clonotype has ten or more counts. V usage is TRBV20-1 and J usage is TRBJ2-3; 8 bases are a match to TRBD1. This CDR3 spans 15 amino acids. Germline CDR1 and CDR2: DFQATT and SNEGSKA (reference sequence). J lost 6 bases, V lost 6 bases, and 14 bases had no gene match. CDR3 protein: CSAGIDGQGWDTQYF. The CDR3 DNA sequence: TGCAGTGCCGGGATTGACGGACAGGGCTGGGATACGCAGTATTTT.

Comments on this clonotype: One base away lies a much larger clone, so this may be a sequencing read error. V and J are TRBV11-2 and TRBJ2-7; 7 bases fit TRBD1. The J segment lost 7 bases and the V segment lost 5 bases, leaving 8 bases of the junction unmatched. Germline V lookup: CDR1 SGHAT, CDR2 FQNNGV. This CDR3 contains 13 residues. CDR3 sequence reads: CASSGTDYNEQYF. Written as DNA, the CDR3 is TGTGCCAGCAGCGGGACAGATTACAATGAGCAGTACTTC.

A few counts support this clonotype. This sequence joins TRBV7-8 and TRBJ1-4, with D maybe TRBD1 (5 bases). The germline CDR1 and CDR2 sequences are SGHVS and FQNEAQ. The CDR3 is 14 amino acids. The V end was cut by 1 base, the J end by 5 bases, with 8 bases between. DNA of the CDR3: TGTGCCAGCAGCTTAGGGACAAGAAATGAAAAACTGTTTTTT. This codes for CASSLGTRNEKLFF.